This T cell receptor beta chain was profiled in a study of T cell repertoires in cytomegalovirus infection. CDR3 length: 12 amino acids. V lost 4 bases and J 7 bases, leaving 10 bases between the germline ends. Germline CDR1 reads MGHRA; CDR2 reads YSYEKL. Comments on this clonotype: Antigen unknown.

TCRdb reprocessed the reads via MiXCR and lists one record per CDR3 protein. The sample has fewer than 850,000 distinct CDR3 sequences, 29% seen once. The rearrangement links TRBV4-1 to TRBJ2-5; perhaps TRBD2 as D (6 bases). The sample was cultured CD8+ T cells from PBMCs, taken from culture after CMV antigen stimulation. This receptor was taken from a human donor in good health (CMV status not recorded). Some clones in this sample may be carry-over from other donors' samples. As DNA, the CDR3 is TGCGCCAGCAGCCCTAGCGACGGGACCCAGTACTTC. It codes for CASSPSDGTQYF.